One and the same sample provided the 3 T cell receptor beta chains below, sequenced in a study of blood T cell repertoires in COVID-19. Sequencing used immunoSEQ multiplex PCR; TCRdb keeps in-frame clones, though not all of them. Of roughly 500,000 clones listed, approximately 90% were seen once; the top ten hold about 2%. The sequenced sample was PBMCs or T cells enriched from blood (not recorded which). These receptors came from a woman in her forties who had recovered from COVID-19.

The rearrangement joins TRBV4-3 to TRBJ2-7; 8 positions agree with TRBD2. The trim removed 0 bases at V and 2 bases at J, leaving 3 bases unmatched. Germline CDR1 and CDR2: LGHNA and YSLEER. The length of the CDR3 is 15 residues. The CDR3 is CASSQDYGRAYEQYF. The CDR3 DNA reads TGCGCCAGCAGCCAAGATTACGGGAGGGCCTACGAGCAGTACTTC.

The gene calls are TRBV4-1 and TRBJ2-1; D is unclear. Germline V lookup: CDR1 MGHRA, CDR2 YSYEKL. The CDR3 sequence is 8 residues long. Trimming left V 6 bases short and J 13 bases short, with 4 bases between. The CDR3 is CASRRQFF. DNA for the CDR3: TGCGCCAGCAGGCGACAGTTCTTC.

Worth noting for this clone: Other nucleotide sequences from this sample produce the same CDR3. The CDR3 nucleotides read TGTGCCACCAAAAGCGGGGTCAGCACAGATACGCAGTATTTT. Translating gives CATKSGVSTDTQYF. The chain couples TRBV24-1 to TRBJ2-3; the match to TRBD2 covers 7 bases. The V and J ends lost 8 bases and 0 bases, in that order; junction bases with no gene match: 4. The CDR3 spans 14 residues. Germline V lookup: CDR1 KGHDR, CDR2 SFDVKD.